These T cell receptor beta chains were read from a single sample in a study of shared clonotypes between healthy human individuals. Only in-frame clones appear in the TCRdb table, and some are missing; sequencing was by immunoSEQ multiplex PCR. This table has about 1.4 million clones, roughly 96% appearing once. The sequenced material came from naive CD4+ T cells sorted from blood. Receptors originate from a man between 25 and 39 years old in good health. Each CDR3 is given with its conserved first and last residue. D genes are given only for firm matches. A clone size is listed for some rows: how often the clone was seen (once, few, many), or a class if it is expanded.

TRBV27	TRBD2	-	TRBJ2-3	TGTGCCAGCAGAAATCTAGGGACTAGCGGGAGCACAGATACGCAGTATTTT	CASRNLGTSGSTDTQYF
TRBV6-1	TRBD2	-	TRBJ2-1	TGTGCCAGCCTCTATAGCGGGAGTTCGAATGAGCAGTTCTTC	CASLYSGSSNEQFF
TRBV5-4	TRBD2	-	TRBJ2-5	TGTGCCAGCAGCATGGGACTAGCTGGAGAGACCCAGTACTTC	CASSMGLAGETQYF
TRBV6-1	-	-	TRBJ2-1	TGTGCCAGCAGCCGAGCGACTACCTCGGGTGAGCAGTTCTTC	CASSRATTSGEQFF
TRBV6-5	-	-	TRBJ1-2	TGTGCCAGCAGTTACTTAACCCAGGGGAGAGATGGCTACACCTTC	CASSYLTQGRDGYTF
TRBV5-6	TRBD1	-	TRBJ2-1	TGTGCCAGCAGCAAATCTACAGGGGCTGAGCAGTTCTTC	CASSKSTGAEQFF
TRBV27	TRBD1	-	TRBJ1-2	TGTGCCAGCAGTTTAAAGGGACAGGGGCTGGGTAACTATGGCTACACCTTC	CASSLKGQGLGNYGYTF
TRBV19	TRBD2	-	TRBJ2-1	TGTGCCAGTAGTATAGCAGGGCTAGCGGTCGGCTCATACAATGAGCAGTTCTTC	CASSIAGLAVGSYNEQFF
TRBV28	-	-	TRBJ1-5	TGTGCCAGCAGCCCTGGGACACCTAGCAATCAGCCCCAGCATTTT	CASSPGTPSNQPQHF
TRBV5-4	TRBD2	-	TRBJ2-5	TGTGCCAGCAGCCGGTCTAGCGGGAGGTCGGATGAGACCCAGTACTTC	CASSRSSGRSDETQYF
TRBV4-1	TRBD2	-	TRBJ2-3	TGCGCCAGCAGCCAAGCCGGGACTAGCGGGACTACAGATACGCAGTATTTT	CASSQAGTSGTTDTQYF
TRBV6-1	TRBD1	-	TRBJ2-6	TGTGCCAGCAGTGAATACGGCCGGTGGGGACAGGGTGACTCTGGGGCCAACGTCCTGACTTTC	CASSEYGRWGQGDSGANVLTF
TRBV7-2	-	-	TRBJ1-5	TGTGCCAGCAGCTTCTGGGGGGCGCGGAGTCAGCCCCAGCATTTT	CASSFWGARSQPQHF
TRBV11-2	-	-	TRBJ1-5	TGTGCCAGCAGCCTTGGAGGTCAGCCCCAGCATTTT	CASSLGGQPQHF
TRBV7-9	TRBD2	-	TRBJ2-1	TGTGCCAGCAGCTTAGTTCGCGGGAGATCATACAATGAGCAGTTCTTC	CASSLVRGRSYNEQFF
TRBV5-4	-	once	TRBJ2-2	TGTGCCAGCAGCTTGGGTGGGACCCTAACCGGGGAGCTGTTTTTT	CASSLGGTLTGELFF
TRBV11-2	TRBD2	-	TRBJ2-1	TGTGCCAGCAGCTTAGGGGCGCTAGCGGGGCGCTGGAACAATGAGCAGTTCTTC	CASSLGALAGRWNNEQFF
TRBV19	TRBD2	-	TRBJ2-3	TGTGCCAGTAGTAAAGTAACCGGACTAGCTCCCGCCACAGATACGCAGTATTTT	CASSKVTGLAPATDTQYF
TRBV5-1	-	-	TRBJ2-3	TGCGCCAGCGGACTTACAAAGACCACAGATACGCAGTATTTT	CASGLTKTTDTQYF
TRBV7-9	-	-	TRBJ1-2	TGTGCCAGCAGCGCCAGGGTCCAGTATGGCTACACCTTC	CASSARVQYGYTF
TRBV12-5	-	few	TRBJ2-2	TGTGCTAGTGGTTTGGTACTGTTATTGTTTTTT	CASGLVLLLFF
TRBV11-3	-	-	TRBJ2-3	TGTGCCAGCAGCTACACAGGTTCGGGCACAGATACGCAGTATTTT	CASSYTGSGTDTQYF
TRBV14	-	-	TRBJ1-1	TGTGCCAGCAGCCAATCCGCGGTCACTGAAGCTTTCTTT	CASSQSAVTEAFF
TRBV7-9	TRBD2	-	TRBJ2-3	TGTGCCAGCAGCTTAGGTCGGGCGGGAGGGCCATACGATACGCAGTATTTT	CASSLGRAGGPYDTQYF
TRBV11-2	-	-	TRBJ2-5	TGTGCCAGCAGCGGTGGAGAGACCCAGTACTTC	CASSGGETQYF
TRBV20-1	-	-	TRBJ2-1	TGCAGTGCTAGGTTGCGGGAGCAGTTCTTC	CSARLREQFF
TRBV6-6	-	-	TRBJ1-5	TGTGCCAGCAGTTACCCCAACTTAGGCAATCAGCCCCAGCATTTT	CASSYPNLGNQPQHF
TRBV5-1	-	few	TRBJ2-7	TGCGCCAGCAGCTTGACACCGGCTACCTACGAGCAGTACTTC	CASSLTPATYEQYF
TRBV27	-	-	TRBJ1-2	TGTGCCAGCAGTTTATCTGCGGCAGGGATCTATGGCTACACCTTC	CASSLSAAGIYGYTF
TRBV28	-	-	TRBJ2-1	TGTGCCAGCAAAGCGACTAGCTCCTACAATGAGCAGTTCTTC	CASKATSSYNEQFF
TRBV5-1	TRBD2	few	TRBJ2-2	TGCGCCAGCAGTCGAGCGGGAGGTTCTACCGGGGAGCTGTTTTTT	CASSRAGGSTGELFF
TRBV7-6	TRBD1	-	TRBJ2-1	TGTGCCAGCAGCTTGGACAGGGGCTCCTACAATGAGCAGTTCTTC	CASSLDRGSYNEQFF
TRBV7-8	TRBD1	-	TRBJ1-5	TGTGCCAGCAGCTTATTCCGGCCAGTCGCGGACAGGGGGCTCCGTCAGCCCCAGCATTTT	CASSLFRPVADRGLRQPQHF
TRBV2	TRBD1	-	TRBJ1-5	TGTGCCAGCATGGGGACAGGGGACCAGCCCCAGCATTTT	CASMGTGDQPQHF
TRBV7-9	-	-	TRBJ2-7	TGTGCCAGCAGCTTGGCCAAGGCAGGTAACGAGCAGTACTTC	CASSLAKAGNEQYF
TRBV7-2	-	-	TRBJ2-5	TGTGCCAGCAGCCTTCGATCAGGGGAATCACAGGAGACCCAGTACTTC	CASSLRSGESQETQYF
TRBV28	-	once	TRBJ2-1	TGTGCCAGCAGCCCCGTCCCCGGGAGACTCGATGAGCAGTTCTTC	CASSPVPGRLDEQFF
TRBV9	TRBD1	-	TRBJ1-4	TGTGCCAGCAGCGCTGGACAGGGAGGAAAACTGTTTTTT	CASSAGQGGKLFF
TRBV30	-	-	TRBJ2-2	TGTGCCTTACAGGGTTTTTCCACCGGGGAGCTGTTTTTT	CALQGFSTGELFF
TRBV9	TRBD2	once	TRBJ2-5	TGTGCCAGCAGCGCCACCGGGACTACCAAAGAGACCCAGTACTTC	CASSATGTTKETQYF
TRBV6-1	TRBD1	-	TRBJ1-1	TGTGCCAGCAGTGAAGAAGGAAGCTACAGGGGAGACACTGAAGCTTTCTTT	CASSEEGSYRGDTEAFF
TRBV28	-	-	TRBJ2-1	TGTGCCAGCAGATTAAATCCTCGGGGCTACAATGAGCAGTTCTTC	CASRLNPRGYNEQFF
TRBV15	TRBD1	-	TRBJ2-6	TGTGCCACCAGCGGTACAGGGGACCCCTCTGGGGCCAACGTCCTGACTTTC	CATSGTGDPSGANVLTF
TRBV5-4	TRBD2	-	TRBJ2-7	TGTGCCAGCAGCTTGGATTTGGCTAGCGGAGTTGAGCAGTACTTC	CASSLDLASGVEQYF
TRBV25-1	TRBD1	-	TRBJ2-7	TGTGCCAGCAGGCAGGCGGGGACAGGGAACGAGCAGTACTTC	CASRQAGTGNEQYF
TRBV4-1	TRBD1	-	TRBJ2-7	TGCGCCAGCAGCGCTAACCGACAGGGAGCGCTCTACGAGCAGTACTTC	CASSANRQGALYEQYF
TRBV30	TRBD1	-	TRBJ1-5	TGTGCCTGGAGGAAACAGGGGGTACATAGCAATCAGCCCCAGCATTTT	CAWRKQGVHSNQPQHF
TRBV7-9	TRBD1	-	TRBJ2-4	TGTGCCAGCAGCCAAGACAGGGTGGGCAAAAACATTCAGTACTTC	CASSQDRVGKNIQYF
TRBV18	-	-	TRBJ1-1	TGTGCCAGCTCACCTATCAGGGGGAACACTGAAGCTTTCTTT	CASSPIRGNTEAFF
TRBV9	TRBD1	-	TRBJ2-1	TGTGCCAGCAGCGTCACAGGGGATCTCTACAATGAGCAGTTCTTC	CASSVTGDLYNEQFF
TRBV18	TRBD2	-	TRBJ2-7	TGTGCCAGCTCAGCCGGGACTAGCCAACTCTACGAGCAGTACTTC	CASSAGTSQLYEQYF
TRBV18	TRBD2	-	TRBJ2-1	TGTGCCAGCTCACCCCTGGCGGGGGGGTATGAGCAGTTCTTC	CASSPLAGGYEQFF
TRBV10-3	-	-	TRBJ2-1	TGTGCCATCAGTGGCTTGGTGTACAATGAGCAGTTCTTC	CAISGLVYNEQFF
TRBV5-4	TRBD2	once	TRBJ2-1	TGTGCCAGCAGCTTGCACCTAGCGGGAGGGGGTAATGAGCAGTTCTTC	CASSLHLAGGGNEQFF